Reported below is one T cell receptor beta chain. This CDR3 region has 11 residues. Trimming removed 4 bases at V and 7 bases at J, with 10 bases between. Germline V lookup: CDR1 SQVTM, CDR2 ANQGSEA. These data belong to a study of blood T cell repertoires in COVID-19. About the research overall: Acute and convalescent COVID-19 specimens originated in the United States, Italy and Spain.

Produced via immunoSEQ multiplex PCR; TCRdb's table is partial and in-frame only. This sample has 100,000 to 150,000 clones, with under 85% found just once. The J gene is TRBJ1-2, the V gene TRBV29-1, with unresolved D. The clonotype comes from a woman aged 55-75 years with acute or convalescent COVID-19. The sample was peripheral blood. The CDR3 here is CSVGGQSGYTF. CDR3 nucleotides: TGCAGCGTTGGAGGGCAGAGTGGCTACACCTTC.